A selection of T cell receptor beta chains follows, all from one sample in a study of a mutant IDH1 vaccine in newly diagnosed glioma. Repertoires were generated with immunoSEQ multiplex PCR, while TCRdb's copy carries only in-frame clones and drops some. The profile shows 30,000 or so clones, around 79% of them singletons. The sample was PBMCs, taken from a glioma patient treated with radiotherapy, temozolomide or both. These receptor sequences come from a man under 40 with glioma. CDR3s include the opening cysteine and the closing phenylalanine or tryptophan. D genes are given only for firm matches. Size values are once, few and many counts, or a class for expanded clones, and some rows have none.

TRBJ2-1 TRBD2 once TRBV9 TGTGCCAGCAGCGTAGAAGCTAGCGGGGCGAGCTCCTACAATGAGCAGTTCTTC CASSVEASGASSYNEQFF
TRBJ1-2 . . TRBV30 TGTGCCTGCTCGGGCAGGGCTCCTGGCTACACCTTC CACSGRAPGYTF
TRBJ1-2 . . TRBV6-5 TGTGCCAGCAGGGCGGGTAACTATGGCTACACCTTC CASRAGNYGYTF
TRBJ1-1 . once TRBV7-9 TGTGCCAGCAGCTTAGCCGGTAACAGGCAAGGTGAAGCTTTCTTT CASSLAGNRQGEAFF
TRBJ2-2 . . TRBV5-6 TGTGCCAGCAGCTTGTCAGGGTTCGCGAACACCGGGGAGCTGTTTTTT CASSLSGFANTGELFF
TRBJ2-2 TRBD2 . TRBV27 TGTGCCAGCAGTATGGGGGGGAGCGGGGCGAACACCGGGGAGCTGTTTTTT CASSMGGSGANTGELFF
TRBJ2-1 TRBD2 . TRBV14 TGTGCCAGCAGCCAAGAGGGGGGGGGACTTAGCTCCTACAATGAGCAGTTCTTC CASSQEGGGLSSYNEQFF
TRBJ2-3 . . TRBV2 TGTGCCAGCATCCAGACCGGGAATACAGATACGCAGTATTTT CASIQTGNTDTQYF
TRBJ2-3 TRBD2 . TRBV27 TGTGCCAGCAGTCTCGGACTAGTTGGTACAGATACGCAGTATTTT CASSLGLVGTDTQYF
TRBJ1-2 . once TRBV10-3 TGTGCCATCAGTGAGTTGGGGGACAACTATGGCTACACCTTC CAISELGDNYGYTF
TRBJ1-2 . . TRBV20-1 TGCAGTGCTGGAGAGGGGGTGCGCTACACCTTC CSAGEGVRYTF
TRBJ2-2 TRBD1 . TRBV11-2 TGTGCCAGCAGCCGAGGGACAGTTAACACCGGGGAGCTGTTTTTT CASSRGTVNTGELFF
TRBJ1-4 . . TRBV5-1 TGCGCCAGCAGCTTGACTTTGGGAGGTGAAAAACTGTTTTTT CASSLTLGGEKLFF
TRBJ1-3 . . TRBV7-2 TGTGCCAGCAGCTTGGACAGCTCTGGAAACACCATATATTTT CASSLDSSGNTIYF
TRBJ2-3 TRBD1 . TRBV7-2 TGTGCCAGCAGCTTAGGAGACAGGGGGCGTGAAACAGATACGCAGTATTTT CASSLGDRGRETDTQYF
TRBJ1-6 . . TRBV2 TGTGCCAGCAGTGAAACCAGGAGCTCCTATAATTCACCCCTCCACTTT CASSETRSSYNSPLHF
TRBJ2-6 . . TRBV7-9 TGTGCCAGCCCCCGTGCAGGACGCTCTGGGGCCAACGTCCTGACTTTC CASPRAGRSGANVLTF
TRBJ2-6 . . TRBV6-1 TGTGCCAGCAGTGACAGCTCCTCTGGGGCCAACGTCCTGACTTTC CASSDSSSGANVLTF
TRBJ2-7 . . TRBV30 TGTGCCTGGACTCCAGATCACAGAGCCTACGAGCAGTACTTC CAWTPDHRAYEQYF
TRBJ2-3 . . TRBV30 TGTGCCTGGAATTCTGGGACAGATACGCAGTATTTT CAWNSGTDTQYF
TRBJ1-3 . . TRBV4-1 TGCGCCAGCAGCCAAGAACGGCTCATTGACTCTGGAAACACCATATATTTT CASSQERLIDSGNTIYF
TRBJ2-7 TRBD2 . TRBV4-2 TGTGCCAGCAGCCAAGGGACTAGCCCCTCCTACGAGCAGTACTTC CASSQGTSPSYEQYF
TRBJ1-1 . . TRBV9 TGTGCCAGCAGCGTAGGGGGTCTCCCGAACACTGAAGCTTTCTTT CASSVGGLPNTEAFF
TRBJ2-5 . . TRBV5-1 TGCGCCAGCAGCTTTACAGGGGAGCGGGTAGGTGAGACCCAGTACTTC CASSFTGERVGETQYF
TRBJ2-1 . . TRBV30 TGTGCCTGTTGGATCCACAATGAGCAGTTCTTC CACWIHNEQFF
TRBJ2-1 . . TRBV30 TGTGCTCGACAGGTGAGCTCCTACAATGAGCAGTTCTTC CARQVSSYNEQFF
TRBJ1-6 TRBD1 . TRBV6-5 TGTGCCGGGGGACAGCAGAATTCACCCCTCCACTTT CAGGQQNSPLHF
TRBJ1-1 . . TRBV19 TGTGCCAGTAGCATAACCCGCCGGGGAGCGAACACTGAAGCTTTCTTT CASSITRRGANTEAFF
TRBJ1-1 . . TRBV9 TGTGCCAGCAGCGTAGGGGCCCAGAACACTGAAGCTTTCTTT CASSVGAQNTEAFF
TRBJ2-7 . once TRBV27 TGTGCCAGCAGTTTCTCCGGGACGGCCTCCTACGAGCAGTACTTC CASSFSGTASYEQYF
TRBJ1-5 . . TRBV28 TGTGCCAGCAGTTTAATACAGGGAAGCAATCAGCCCCAGCATTTT CASSLIQGSNQPQHF
TRBJ1-1 . . TRBV28 TGTGCCAGCAGTTTGGCCCCCGTTAAGCCGGGCACTGAAGCTTTCTTT CASSLAPVKPGTEAFF
TRBJ2-3 . . TRBV2 TGTGCCAGCAGACCGTACAGGGAGGCAGATACGCAGTATTTT CASRPYREADTQYF
TRBJ2-7 . . TRBV5-8 TGTGCCAGCAGCTTGGCCGGGTTCGCCTACGAGCAGTACTTC CASSLAGFAYEQYF
TRBJ2-1 TRBD1 few TRBV7-9 TGTGCCAGCAGTTCGGACAGGTATGAGCAGTTCTTC CASSSDRYEQFF
TRBJ1-2 TRBD1 . TRBV4-1 TGCGCCAGCAGCCAAGATCCTGGGACAGACTATGGCTACACCTTC CASSQDPGTDYGYTF
TRBJ1-2 TRBD1 . TRBV13 TGTGCCAGCAGCCGTTTGACAGGGGGCGACGGCTACACCTTC CASSRLTGGDGYTF
TRBJ2-1 TRBD1 . TRBV2 TGTGCCAGCAGCATGGGACAGGGCGCCTACAATGAGCAGTTCTTC CASSMGQGAYNEQFF
TRBJ1-6 . . TRBV7-2 TGTGCCAGCAGCTTAGATTCCCAGTATAATTCACCCCTCCACTTT CASSLDSQYNSPLHF
TRBJ2-7 . . TRBV2 TGTGCCAGCGGGACTGGCTACGAGCAGTACTTC CASGTGYEQYF
TRBJ2-1 . . TRBV5-6 TGTGCCAGCAGCTACCCGTTAGCGGCTTCCTACAATGAGCAGTTCTTC CASSYPLAASYNEQFF
TRBJ1-5 . . TRBV6-5 TGTGCCAGCAGATACCGGAGCCTGGGGAATCAGCCCCAGCATTTT CASRYRSLGNQPQHF
TRBJ2-3 . . TRBV5-1 TGCGCCAGCAGCTACCGGGGTTATAACACAGATACGCAGTATTTT CASSYRGYNTDTQYF
TRBJ1-2 TRBD1 few TRBV7-8 TGTGCCAGCAGCCTACCGGACAGGGTAGACGCTGGCTACACCTTC CASSLPDRVDAGYTF
TRBJ1-3 TRBD1 . TRBV18 TGTGCCAGCTCACAAACCGGGACAGAAACCACTGGAAACACCATATATTTT CASSQTGTETTGNTIYF
TRBJ2-3 TRBD2 . TRBV28 TGTGCCAGCAGTTTAACCGGGAGGGGCACAGATACGCAGTATTTT CASSLTGRGTDTQYF
TRBJ1-3 TRBD1 . TRBV23-1 TGCGCCAGCAGTCCTACTATGGACAGGAAGAGTGGAAACACCATATATTTT CASSPTMDRKSGNTIYF
TRBJ1-2 . . TRBV5-6 TGTGCCAGCAGCCCCGTGTTGGACAGAGACTATGGCTACACCTTC CASSPVLDRDYGYTF
TRBJ2-1 TRBD1 once TRBV5-1 TGCGCCAGCAGCTTCCAGGGGGACTCCTACAATGAGCAGTTCTTC CASSFQGDSYNEQFF
TRBJ1-5 . . TRBV30 TGTGCCTGGAGTGTAGAAGGTTATCAGCCCCAGCATTTT CAWSVEGYQPQHF
TRBJ2-1 TRBD2 once TRBV5-1 TGCGCCAGCAGCTCCAGCGGGAGAAGTGATGAGCAGTTCTTC CASSSSGRSDEQFF
TRBJ2-5 . . TRBV7-2 TGTGCCACGCAACAGGGATGGGAGACCCAGTACTTC CATQQGWETQYF
TRBJ1-2 . few TRBV11-1 TGTGCCAGCAGCCTCGACAGCTATGGCTACACCTTC CASSLDSYGYTF
TRBJ2-7 . . TRBV11-2 TGTGCCAGCAGCGTAGGGTACGAGCAGTACTTC CASSVGYEQYF
TRBJ2-2 TRBD2 few TRBV5-1 TGCGCCAGCAGATCGGGACTAGCGGCACTAAGCACCGGGGAGCTGTTTTTT CASRSGLAALSTGELFF